These 27 T cell receptor beta chains were sequenced from one sample in a study of regulatory T cells in long-lasting Graves disease. Time point: newly diagnosed GD, antithyroid drugs for less than 3 months. Extracted RNA from PBMCs served as the source of the TCR library. Arm-PCR of CDR3 regions and iRepertoire HTBI primers were the basis on which TCR beta libraries were built. TCRdb redid the calling of the multiplex PCR reads with MiXCR, one entry per CDR3 protein. Among 350,000 to 450,000 distinct CDR3 sequences listed, 16% were seen once. This sample was shared with a second study, whose subject was T cells in Graves' hyperthyroidism and ophthalmopathy.

The sample here was peripheral blood mononuclear cells (PBMCs), taken at new diagnosis, from a patient treated with antithyroid drugs. The source is a man aged 35-49 years with Graves disease.

Only a few counts were recorded for this clonotype. The V and J genes are TRBV10-3 and TRBJ1-6, with 8 bases matching TRBD1. The V segment lost 6 bases and the J segment 9 bases; nucleotides outside the gene matches: 10. The CDR3 runs 15 residues. Germline V gene data show CDR1 as ENHRY and CDR2 as SYGVKD. The CDR3 spells CAIRTDRDVASPLHF. CDR3 DNA sequence: TGTGCCATCAGGACGGACAGGGATGTGGCTTCACCCCTCCACTTT.

In this sample, this clonotype turned up many times. The chain links TRBV12-3 or TRBV12-4 to TRBJ1-4, with D uncertain. There are 11 residues in the CDR3. V was cut by 11 bases and J by 6 bases, with 10 bases left in between. In nucleotides, the CDR3 is TGTGCCGCGGGATTCGATGAAAAACTGTTTTTT. Translation: CAAGFDEKLFF.

This clonotype was detected ten times or more. An end of the junction does not agree with germline; a read error may underlie this. The gene calls are TRBV11-2 and TRBJ2-1; D might be TRBD1 (6 bases). The CDR3 is made up of 14 amino acids. Per the germline V gene, CDR1 is SGHAT and CDR2 is FQNNGV. The CDR3 coding sequence is TGCGCCAGCAGCCGGGACATCGACAACAATGAGCAGTTCTTC. It translates to CASSRDIDNNEQFF.

This clonotype came up many times. This chain joins TRBV6-5 and TRBJ1-3; TRBD1 is a possible D gene (5 bases). Trimming took off 3 bases at V and 0 bases at J, with 9 bases between the two ends. CDR1 is MNHEY, CDR2 SVGAGI, per germline. This CDR3 has 15 amino acids. The CDR3 here is CASSYNGASGNTIYF. The CDR3 bases are TGTGCCAGCAGTTATAACGGGGCCTCTGGAAACACCATATATTTT.

This clonotype has at least ten counts. The chain is built from TRBV7-2 and TRBJ2-3, with a possible D match to TRBD1 (6 bases). Trimming took off 5 bases at V and 4 bases at J, with 10 bases between the two ends. There are 13 residues in the CDR3. Germline V CDR1 and CDR2: SGHTA, FQGNSA. CDR3 nucleotide sequence: TGTGCCAGCAGCAAACAGGGATCAGATACGCAGTATTTT. Residues: CASSKQGSDTQYF. Drawing the rest from reference TRBV7-2 and TRBJ2-3, the complete variable domain is GAGVSQSPSNKVTEKGKDVELRCDPISGHTALYWYRQSLGQGLEFLIYFQGNSAPDKSGLPSDRFSAERTGGSVSTLTIQRTQQEDSAVYLCASSKQGSDTQYFGPGTRLTVL.

This clonotype was detected ten times or more. The chain employs TRBV30 and TRBJ1-1, with 8 nucleotides matching TRBD1. The CDR3 loop spans 14 amino acids. V lost 8 bases and J lost 6; bases outside the gene matches: 14. Germline lookup yields CDR1 GTSNPN and CDR2 SVGIG (reference sequence). The CDR3 protein is CAGTRDRGWAEAFF. CDR3 bases: TGTGCCGGGACTCGCGACAGGGGATGGGCTGAAGCTTTCTTT.

This clonotype was detected a few times. The chain employs TRBV9 and TRBJ1-5; tentatively, D is TRBD1 (6 bases). CDR1 SGDLS and CDR2 YYNGEE come from the germline V gene. Trimming removed 4 bases from V and 6 bases from J, with 11 bases in between. CDR3 size: 13 residues. This chain's CDR3 is CASSPTGSQPQHF. Written as DNA, the CDR3 is TGTGCCAGCAGCCCTACAGGGAGTCAGCCCCAGCATTTT.

This clonotype appeared many times. The chain employs TRBV6-2 or TRBV6-3 and TRBJ1-1; the match to TRBD1 covers 10 bases. The CDR3 contains 16 residues. With V trimmed by 2 bases and J by 10 bases, 13 bases remained unmatched. In germline, CDR1 is MNHEY, CDR2 SVGEGT. CDR3: CASSYDSGTGVGGAFF. In DNA, the CDR3 is TGTGCCAGCAGTTACGATTCCGGGACAGGGGTGGGGGGAGCTTTCTTT.

The table lists this clonotype with many counts. The V and J genes are TRBV3-2 and TRBJ2-4; the table's D call, TRBD2, was not checked against the DNA. TRBV3-2 is a documented pseudogene. The CDR3 runs 14 residues. CDR3 nucleotide sequence: TGTGCCGGAACCCGGGCGGGACTATCAAACATTCAGTACTTC. Encoded protein: CAGTRAGLSNIQYF.

This clonotype occurred many times. This sequence joins TRBV6-2 or TRBV6-3 and TRBJ2-7; TRBD1 matches 9 bases. This CDR3 has 14 residues. The V gene's germline CDR1 is MNHEY and CDR2 SVGEGT. V trimming: 5 bases; J trimming: 2 bases; junction bases outside the gene matches: 4. The CDR3 region has the DNA TGTGCCAGCAGTGACGGGACAGGGACCTACGAGCAGTACTTC. It yields the protein CASSDGTGTYEQYF.

J is TRBJ2-5 and V is TRBV5-4; TRBD1 aligns across 10 bases. The trim removed 0 bases at V and 9 bases at J, leaving 8 bases unmatched. Germline V CDR1 and CDR2: SGHNT, YYREEE (reference sequence). The CDR3 totals 15 residues. CDR3 nucleotide sequence: TGTGCCAGCAGCTTGGAGGACAGGGGGTGGGATCCCCAGTACTTC. Its translation is CASSLEDRGWDPQYF.

A note on this clonotype: This likely came from a read error, as a far larger clone is one base away. The chain uses TRBV6-2 or TRBV6-3 and TRBJ2-7; TRBD2 aligns across 9 bases. Germline V gives CDR1 MNHEY, CDR2 SVGEGT. The CDR3 extends over 14 amino acids. The junction had 4 bases not matched to a gene; V was cut back by 0 bases and J by 7 bases. CDR3 nucleotides: TGTGCCAGCAGTTACTCTAGCGGGGGCAATGAGCAGTACTTC. It encodes CASSYSSGGNEQYF.

The chain couples TRBV6-2 or TRBV6-3 to TRBJ1-5; 8 bases are shared with TRBD1. There are 18 residues in the CDR3. The ends lost 3 bases at V and 0 bases at J; junction bases unmatched: 10. CDR1 and CDR2 from the germline V gene are MNHEY and SVGEGT. Here the CDR3 reads CASSYSRNRGNSNQPQHF. Here the CDR3 DNA reads TGTGCCAGCAGTTATTCCCGCAACAGGGGGAATAGCAATCAGCCCCAGCATTTT.

The V and J genes are TRBV5-1 and TRBJ2-1, with 7 bases fitting TRBD2. Germline CDR1 is SGHRS and CDR2 is YFSETQ. V was pared by 0 bases and J by 0 bases, with 3 bases of the junction left unmatched. This CDR3 region has 16 residues. CDR3 coding DNA: TGCGCCAGCAGCTTGGGCGGGGGTTTCTCCTACAATGAGCAGTTCTTC. Amino acids: CASSLGGGFSYNEQFF.

This clonotype was seen at least ten times. J is TRBJ1-1 and V is TRBV2; 8 bases line up with TRBD1. V shed 6 bases, J shed 1 base, and the junction held 4 bases outside the gene matches. The CDR3 has 14 amino acids. Per germline, CDR1 SNHLY and CDR2 FYNNEI. The chain's CDR3 is CASRMTGENTEAFF. In DNA form, the CDR3 reads TGTGCCAGCAGGATGACAGGGGAGAACACTGAAGCTTTCTTT.

This clonotype has only a few counts. This chain connects TRBV30 to TRBJ1-2, with D possibly TRBD1 on 5 matching bases. CDR1 and CDR2 (germline): GTSNPN, SVGIG (reference sequence). The V end was cut by 4 bases, the J end by 8 bases, with 17 bases between. The length of the CDR3 is 13 residues. The DNA of the CDR3 is TGTGCCTGGAATCGGGACCCGGACCGGGGCTACACCTTC. It translates to CAWNRDPDRGYTF. The entire variable domain, with the rest obtained from reference TRBV30 and TRBJ1-2, is as follows: SQTIHQWPATLVQPVGSPLSLECTVEGTSNPNLYWYRQAAGRGLQLLFYSVGIGQISSEVPQNLSASRPQDRQFILSSKKLLLSDSGFYLCAWNRDPDRGYTFGSGTRLTVV.

The chain links TRBV27 to TRBJ2-2; D ambiguous. Trimming shortened V by 6 bases and J by 5 bases, and 13 bases separated the two germline ends. This CDR3 is built from 14 residues. Germline loops: CDR1 MNHEY, CDR2 SMNVEV (reference sequence). CDR3 nucleotides: TGTGCCAGCAGCTACGTTGGGCGGACCGGGGAGCTGTTTTTT. Amino acids: CASSYVGRTGELFF.

The V call is TRBV5-5, the J call TRBJ1-4; 9 nucleotides agree with TRBD1. Trimming cost V 4 bases and J 6 bases; bases outside gene matches: 7. The CDR3 is 15 residues long. Germline V gives CDR1 SGHKS, CDR2 YYEKEE (reference sequence). Here the CDR3 DNA reads TGTGCCAGCAGCCTGGTAGGGACAGGGTATGAAAAACTGTTTTTT. The encoded protein is CASSLVGTGYEKLFF.

This clonotype has only a few counts. The gene calls are TRBV7-8 and TRBJ1-5; D is perhaps TRBD1 (5 bases). There are 15 residues in the CDR3. The germline CDR1 and CDR2 sequences are SGHVS and FQNEAQ. V lost 1 base and J 11 bases, leaving 18 bases between the germline ends. This CDR3 reads CASSLERQPGEAQHF. DNA for the CDR3: TGTGCCAGCAGCTTAGAGCGACAGCCGGGGGAGGCCCAGCATTTT. The whole variable domain, filled in from reference TRBV7-8 and TRBJ1-5, reads GAGVSQSPRYKVAKRGQDVALRCDPISGHVSLFWYQQALGQGPEFLTYFQNEAQLDKSGLPSDRFFAERPEGSVSTLKIQRTQQEDSAVYLCASSLERQPGEAQHFGDGTRLSIL.

The CDR3 is CASSEILAGGQHEQYF. The CDR3 nucleotides are TGTGCCAGCAGTGAAATTTTAGCGGGGGGCCAACACGAGCAGTACTTC. The chain employs TRBV6-1 and TRBJ2-7, with 10 bases lining up with TRBD2. This CDR3 has 16 amino acids. V shed 2 bases, J shed 5 bases, and the junction held 9 bases outside the gene matches. The germline V gene encodes CDR1 MNHNS and CDR2 SASEGT.

This clonotype was detected only a few times. V usage is TRBV6-1 and J usage is TRBJ2-7, with D uncertain. This CDR3 contains 14 residues. Trimming stripped 7 bases from V and 0 bases from J, with 13 bases between. Germline loops: CDR1 MNHNS, CDR2 SASEGT. CDR3 in DNA: TGTGCCAGCAACAGACCTGCCTTCTCCTACGAGCAGTACTTC. Translating it yields CASNRPAFSYEQYF.

There are a few counts of this clonotype. This chain joins TRBV7-9 and TRBJ1-2, with D tentatively TRBD1 (5 bases). V dropped 8 bases and J dropped 1 base, with 11 bases sitting between them. CDR3 length equals 13 residues. Germline-derived CDR1 and CDR2 are SEHNR and FQNEAQ (reference sequence). This CDR3 reads CASAPGHNYGYTF. The CDR3 nucleotides are TGTGCCAGCGCCCCAGGGCATAACTATGGCTACACCTTC.

This clonotype was recorded at least ten times. This CDR3 reads CATSRVRQGKSPLHF. Written as DNA, the CDR3 is TGTGCCACCAGCAGAGTACGACAGGGAAAGTCACCCCTCCACTTT. The chain is built from TRBV15 and TRBJ1-6; 7 nucleotides align to TRBD1. V was pared by 1 base and J by 10 bases, with 7 bases of the junction left unmatched. CDR1 and CDR2 from the germline V gene are LNHNV and YYDKDF (reference sequence). The CDR3 length is 15 residues.

In its sample, this clonotype was seen many times. The chain employs TRBV7-2 and TRBJ2-4; 11 bases map to TRBD1. The length of the CDR3 is 24 residues. Germline CDR1 reads SGHTA; CDR2 reads FQGNSA. V lost 5 bases and J lost 1; bases outside the gene matches: 28. The CDR3: CASSPLPPGQGVRDRRVAKNIQYF. CDR3 DNA sequence: TGTGCCAGCAGCCCGTTGCCCCCGGGACAGGGGGTGAGGGACCGACGGGTGGCCAAAAACATTCAGTACTTC.

The chain recombines TRBV10-2 with TRBJ1-5, with TRBD1 matching 8 bases. Germline CDR1 WSHSY, CDR2 SAAADI. This CDR3 has 14 amino acids. Trimming removed 7 bases from V and 5 bases from J; junction bases left unmatched: 7. CDR3 protein: CASIGQGKYQPQHF. CDR3 DNA: TGCGCCAGCATAGGACAGGGAAAGTATCAGCCCCAGCATTTT.

The V call is TRBV9, the J call TRBJ2-2, with 14 nucleotides matching TRBD2. Germline lookup yields CDR1 SGDLS and CDR2 YYNGEE. The CDR3 loop spans 19 amino acids. The junction had 7 bases not matched to a gene; V was cut back by 2 bases and J by 1 base. The CDR3 nucleotides are TGTGCCAGCAGCGTCCGTCCCGGGACTAGCGGGGGGAACACCGGGGAGCTGTTTTTT. It yields the protein CASSVRPGTSGGNTGELFF.

The chain combines TRBV7-9 with TRBJ1-5; D gene ambiguous. V dropped 4 bases and J dropped 0 bases, with 16 bases sitting between them. Germline CDR1 is SEHNR and CDR2 is FQNEAQ (reference sequence). The CDR3 has 17 amino acids. CDR3 sequence: CASSSYNRAPSNQPQHF. CDR3 DNA sequence: TGTGCCAGCAGCTCCTACAACCGGGCCCCTAGCAATCAGCCCCAGCATTTT. Full variable domain (outside the CDR3, taken from reference TRBV7-9 and TRBJ1-5): DTGVSQNPRHKITKRGQNVTFRCDPISEHNRLYWYRQTLGQGPEFLTYFQNEAQLEKSRLLSDRFSAERPKGSFSTLEIQRTEQGDSAMYLCASSSYNRAPSNQPQHFGDGTRLSIL.